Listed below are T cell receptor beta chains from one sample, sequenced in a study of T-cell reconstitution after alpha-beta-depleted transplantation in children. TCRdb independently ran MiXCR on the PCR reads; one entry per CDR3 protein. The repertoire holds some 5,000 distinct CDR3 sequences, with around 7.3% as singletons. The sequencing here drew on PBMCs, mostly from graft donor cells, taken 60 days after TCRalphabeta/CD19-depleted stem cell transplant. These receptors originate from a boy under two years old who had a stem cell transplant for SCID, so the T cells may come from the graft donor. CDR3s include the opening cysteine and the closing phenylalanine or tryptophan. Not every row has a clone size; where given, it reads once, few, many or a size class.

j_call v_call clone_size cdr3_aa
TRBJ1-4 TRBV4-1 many CASGQGDEKLFF
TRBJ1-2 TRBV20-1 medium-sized CSASKGVPEDYGYTF
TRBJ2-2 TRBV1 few CTSSQMAGIHGGELFF
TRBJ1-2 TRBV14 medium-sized CASRGTNGYTF
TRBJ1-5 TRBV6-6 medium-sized CATSGRVNQPQHF
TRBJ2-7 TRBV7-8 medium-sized CASSLEVSSYEQYF
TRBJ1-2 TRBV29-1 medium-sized CSVVGSELGANYGYTF
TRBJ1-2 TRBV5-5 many CASSFTGLYGYTF
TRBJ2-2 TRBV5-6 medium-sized CASSSRDRNTGELFF
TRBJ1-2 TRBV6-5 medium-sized CATGQGRENGYTF
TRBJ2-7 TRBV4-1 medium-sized CASSPGQVRNEQYF
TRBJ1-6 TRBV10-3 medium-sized CAISGGELGPNNSPLHF
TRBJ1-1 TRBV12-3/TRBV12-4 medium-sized CASKQGATLNTEAFF
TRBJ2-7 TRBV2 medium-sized CASVLCQQWLNEQYF
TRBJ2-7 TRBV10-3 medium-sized CAIMGQGRDEQYF
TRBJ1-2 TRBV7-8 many CASSLVGGREYGYTF
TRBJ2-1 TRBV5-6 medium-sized CASSWRLAGSYNEQFF
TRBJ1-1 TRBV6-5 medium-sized CASSLKRQQAFF
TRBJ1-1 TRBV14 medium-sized CASSSGRKNTEAFF
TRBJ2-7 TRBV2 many CASSDLDLLALYEQYF
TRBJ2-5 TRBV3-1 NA CASRWQIIMSGHNGMCSTQETQYF
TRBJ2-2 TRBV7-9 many CASILGQLNTGELFF
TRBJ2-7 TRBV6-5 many CASSYLGGDEQYF
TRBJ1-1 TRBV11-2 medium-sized CASSPRGGMTTEAFF
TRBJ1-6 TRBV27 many CASSSQGASSPLHF
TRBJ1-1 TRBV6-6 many CASSYSPPGPTEAFF
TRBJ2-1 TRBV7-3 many CASSLKCGGTYNEQFF
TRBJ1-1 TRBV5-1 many CARIGARGTEAFF
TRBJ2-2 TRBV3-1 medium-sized CASSHLDRGRDTGELFF
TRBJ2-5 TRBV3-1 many CASSRGGTGSPRWTQYF
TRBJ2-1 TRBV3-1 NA CACTNQGQREPYNEQFF
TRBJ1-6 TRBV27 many CASSFRRNSPLHF
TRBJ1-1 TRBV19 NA CASIMGVPEAFF
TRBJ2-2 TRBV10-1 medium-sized CASSVTRGQGTLFF
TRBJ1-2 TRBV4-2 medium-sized CASSQDPAGGRGYTF
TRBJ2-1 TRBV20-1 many CCAGTSGGLSSYNEQFF
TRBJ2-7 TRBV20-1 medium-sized CSARVHQGGNEQYF
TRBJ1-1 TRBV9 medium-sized CASSVTTGMNTEAFF
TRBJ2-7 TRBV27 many CASSLLGQSPSYEQYF
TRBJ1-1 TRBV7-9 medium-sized CASSTGTTNTEAFF
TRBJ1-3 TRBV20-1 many CSAPRGGAGNTIYF